This TCR beta chain was found in a study of blood T cell repertoires in COVID-19. Study context: Acute and convalescent COVID-19 samples came from the United States, Italy and Spain. Sources were T cells, B-cell-depleted T cells, or PBMCs; the material itself was cDNA or gDNA.

The V and J ends lost 2 bases and 1 base respectively, with 8 bases between them. Germline CDR1 reads SNHLY; CDR2 reads FYNNEI. CDR3 length: 15 amino acids. TCRdb keeps only in-frame clones here, not all; method: immunoSEQ multiplex PCR. Of tens of thousands of clones listed, 75% to 90% are singletons. This receptor was taken from a male donor with acute or convalescent COVID-19. The chain recombines TRBV2 with TRBJ2-2; D possibly corresponds to TRBD2 (6 bases). The material sequenced was peripheral blood. The CDR3 loop reads CASSENGGNTGELFF. CDR3 DNA sequence: TGTGCCAGCAGTGAAAACGGGGGGAACACCGGGGAGCTGTTTTTT.